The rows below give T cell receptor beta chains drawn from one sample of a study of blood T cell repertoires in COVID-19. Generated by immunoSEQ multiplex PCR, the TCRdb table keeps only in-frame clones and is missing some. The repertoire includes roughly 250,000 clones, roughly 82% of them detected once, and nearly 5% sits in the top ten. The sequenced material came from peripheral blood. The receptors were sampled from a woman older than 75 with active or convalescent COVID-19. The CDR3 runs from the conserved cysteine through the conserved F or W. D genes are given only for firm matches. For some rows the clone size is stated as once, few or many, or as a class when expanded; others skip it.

CDR3nt: TGTGCCAGCAGTCGGGACAGGGACGGCGAGCAGTACTTC
CDR3aa: CASSRDRDGEQYF
len: 13
j_gene: TRBJ2-7
abundance: NA
d_gene: TRBD1
v_gene: TRBV2

CDR3nt: TGCGCCAGCAGCTCGGGGGGGGACCCCAGTAAGGTGCCCCTCCACTTT
CDR3aa: CASSSGGDPSKVPLHF
len: 16
j_gene: TRBJ1-6
abundance: NA
d_gene: NA
v_gene: TRBV5-1

CDR3nt: TGTGCCAGCAGTTTAAGGCAGGGGTCCTGGGATGAGCAGTTCTTC
CDR3aa: CASSLRQGSWDEQFF
len: 15
j_gene: TRBJ2-1
abundance: NA
d_gene: NA
v_gene: TRBV28

CDR3nt: TGTGCCAGCAGTTCCGGACAGGGGAGAACTGAAGCTTTCTTT
CDR3aa: CASSSGQGRTEAFF
len: 14
j_gene: TRBJ1-1
abundance: NA
d_gene: TRBD1
v_gene: TRBV6-4

CDR3nt: TGTGCCAGCAGCTTACATCCGAACGGGAACTCCTACGAGCAGTACTTC
CDR3aa: CASSLHPNGNSYEQYF
len: 16
j_gene: TRBJ2-7
abundance: NA
d_gene: NA
v_gene: TRBV11-2

CDR3nt: TGTGCCAGCAGCCAGGGGCTAGCGGGGGGGCTAACACAAGAGACCCAGTACTTC
CDR3aa: CASSQGLAGGLTQETQYF
len: 18
j_gene: TRBJ2-5
abundance: NA
d_gene: TRBD2
v_gene: TRBV4-2

CDR3nt: TGTGCCTGGAGTGACGAGGCGTCGGCGCAAGTAAATCAGCCCCAGCATTTT
CDR3aa: CAWSDEASAQVNQPQHF
len: 17
j_gene: TRBJ1-5
abundance: NA
d_gene: NA
v_gene: TRBV30

CDR3nt: TGTGCCAGCGGGGGGGTCTGGCAGGGAGGAGGTCAGCCCCAGCATTTT
CDR3aa: CASGGVWQGGGQPQHF
len: 16
j_gene: TRBJ1-5
abundance: NA
d_gene: NA
v_gene: TRBV28

CDR3nt: TGTGCCAGCAGCCTTTGGGGGACTAATGGGGCCAACGTCCTGACTTTC
CDR3aa: CASSLWGTNGANVLTF
len: 16
j_gene: TRBJ2-6
abundance: NA
d_gene: TRBD2
v_gene: TRBV28

CDR3nt: TGTGCCAGCAGCTACTATCGTCTAGCGGGAGGCGAGGAGCAGTACTTC
CDR3aa: CASSYYRLAGGEEQYF
len: 16
j_gene: TRBJ2-7
abundance: NA
d_gene: TRBD2
v_gene: TRBV11-2

CDR3nt: TGCACCAGCAGCTTGGTCAGGAGCGGGGAGCAGTTCTTC
CDR3aa: CTSSLVRSGEQFF
len: 13
j_gene: TRBJ2-1
abundance: NA
d_gene: NA
v_gene: TRBV5-1

CDR3nt: TGTGCCAGCAGCCCCCTGGGGGGGCGTCCGCCCGGGGAGCTGTTTTTT
CDR3aa: CASSPLGGRPPGELFF
len: 16
j_gene: TRBJ2-2
abundance: NA
d_gene: NA
v_gene: TRBV9

CDR3nt: TGTGCCACCAGTGACCCTCCGGGACTAGCGGGTTCCTCCTACAATGAGCAGTTCTTC
CDR3aa: CATSDPPGLAGSSYNEQFF
len: 19
j_gene: TRBJ2-1
abundance: NA
d_gene: TRBD2
v_gene: TRBV24-1

CDR3nt: TGCAGTGCTAGAGCGACTACCCAGTACTTC
CDR3aa: CSARATTQYF
len: 10
j_gene: TRBJ2-5
abundance: once
d_gene: NA
v_gene: TRBV20-1

CDR3nt: TGTGCCAGCCAGCCCCAGGAGAACACTGAAGCTTTCTTT
CDR3aa: CASQPQENTEAFF
len: 13
j_gene: TRBJ1-1
abundance: NA
d_gene: NA
v_gene: TRBV2

CDR3nt: TGCGCCAGCAGCTTGGCGGAACTAGGGATGGCGAGGACCCAGTACTTC
CDR3aa: CASSLAELGMARTQYF
len: 16
j_gene: TRBJ2-5
abundance: NA
d_gene: NA
v_gene: TRBV5-1

CDR3nt: TGTGCCAGCAGCCAGGGGGGGATGGAAGAAAAACTGTTTTTT
CDR3aa: CASSQGGMEEKLFF
len: 14
j_gene: TRBJ1-4
abundance: NA
d_gene: NA
v_gene: TRBV3-1/TRBV3-2

CDR3nt: TGTGCCAGCAGTGAACTGGACAGGGACACTGAAGCTTTCTTT
CDR3aa: CASSELDRDTEAFF
len: 14
j_gene: TRBJ1-1
abundance: NA
d_gene: TRBD1
v_gene: TRBV6-1

CDR3nt: TGTGCCAGCAGTGCTTCGGGACTCCAAGGAGATCAGCCCCAGCATTTT
CDR3aa: CASSASGLQGDQPQHF
len: 16
j_gene: TRBJ1-5
abundance: NA
d_gene: NA
v_gene: TRBV2

CDR3nt: TGCGCCAGCAGCTGGACCCAACGACTAGCCTTCCCCAATGAGCAGTTCTTC
CDR3aa: CASSWTQRLAFPNEQFF
len: 17
j_gene: TRBJ2-1
abundance: NA
d_gene: TRBD2
v_gene: TRBV5-1

CDR3nt: TGCGCCAGTGAGCCGACAGGTTCCTACAATGAGCAGTTCTTC
CDR3aa: CASEPTGSYNEQFF
len: 14
j_gene: TRBJ2-1
abundance: once
d_gene: NA
v_gene: TRBV5-1

CDR3nt: TGTGCCAGCAGCGTTAAGGGACAACTTAACACTGAAGCTTTCTTT
CDR3aa: CASSVKGQLNTEAFF
len: 15
j_gene: TRBJ1-1
abundance: NA
d_gene: NA
v_gene: TRBV9

CDR3nt: TGCGCCAGCAGCTTGGACGGCGAGCAGTACTTC
CDR3aa: CASSLDGEQYF
len: 11
j_gene: TRBJ2-7
abundance: once
d_gene: NA
v_gene: TRBV5-1

CDR3nt: TGTGCCAGCAGCCAAGAACTGACAGCACTTAATGAAAAACTGTTTTTT
CDR3aa: CASSQELTALNEKLFF
len: 16
j_gene: TRBJ1-4
abundance: NA
d_gene: NA
v_gene: TRBV3-1/TRBV3-2

CDR3nt: TGCAGCGCCGATGGACTAGCCTATGAGCAGTTCTTC
CDR3aa: CSADGLAYEQFF
len: 12
j_gene: TRBJ2-1
abundance: NA
d_gene: TRBD2
v_gene: TRBV29-1

CDR3nt: TGTGCCAGCAGCCACTTACAGGGTCGCGAGCAGTACTTC
CDR3aa: CASSHLQGREQYF
len: 13
j_gene: TRBJ2-7
abundance: NA
d_gene: NA
v_gene: TRBV3-1/TRBV3-2

CDR3nt: TGTGCCAGCAGTGCCGGACAGGGCAATCAGCCCCAGCATTTT
CDR3aa: CASSAGQGNQPQHF
len: 14
j_gene: TRBJ1-5
abundance: NA
d_gene: TRBD1
v_gene: TRBV27

CDR3nt: TGTGCCAGTAGTATCGTCAAAGGGGAAGATACGCAGTATTTT
CDR3aa: CASSIVKGEDTQYF
len: 14
j_gene: TRBJ2-3
abundance: NA
d_gene: NA
v_gene: TRBV19

CDR3nt: TGTGCCAGCAGCGCCCGACAGTTCGCCAATGAGCAGTTCTTC
CDR3aa: CASSARQFANEQFF
len: 14
j_gene: TRBJ2-1
abundance: NA
d_gene: NA
v_gene: TRBV7-2

CDR3nt: TGTGCCGGCAGAATTAATAGCAATCAGCCCCAGCATTTT
CDR3aa: CAGRINSNQPQHF
len: 13
j_gene: TRBJ1-5
abundance: NA
d_gene: NA
v_gene: TRBV6-5

CDR3nt: TGCGCCAGCAGCCCCCAGATGTATTCGGGCGAGCAGTACTTC
CDR3aa: CASSPQMYSGEQYF
len: 14
j_gene: TRBJ2-7
abundance: NA
d_gene: NA
v_gene: TRBV5-1

CDR3nt: TGTGCCAGCAGTTTGGCTGGGGACAGGGGGCTAAGGCCCCAGCATTTT
CDR3aa: CASSLAGDRGLRPQHF
len: 16
j_gene: TRBJ1-5
abundance: NA
d_gene: TRBD1
v_gene: TRBV28

CDR3nt: TGTGCCAGCAGCGTTAGCGACTATGGCTACACCTTC
CDR3aa: CASSVSDYGYTF
len: 12
j_gene: TRBJ1-2
abundance: once
d_gene: NA
v_gene: TRBV7-8

CDR3nt: TGTGCCAGCAGTGCACTCCAGCGGGGGGGCGCAGATACGCAGTATTTT
CDR3aa: CASSALQRGGADTQYF
len: 16
j_gene: TRBJ2-3
abundance: NA
d_gene: TRBD2
v_gene: TRBV6-1

CDR3nt: TGTGCCAGCAGTGAGGGACAGATTAATTCACCCCTCCACTTT
CDR3aa: CASSEGQINSPLHF
len: 14
j_gene: TRBJ1-6
abundance: NA
d_gene: TRBD1
v_gene: TRBV6-6

CDR3nt: TGTGCCAGCAGCGTAGGGGTCGGCCTAGCAGATACGCAGTATTTT
CDR3aa: CASSVGVGLADTQYF
len: 15
j_gene: TRBJ2-3
abundance: NA
d_gene: NA
v_gene: TRBV9

CDR3nt: TGCGCCAGCAGACCCGACAGTGTAAGTGAAAAACTGTTTTTT
CDR3aa: CASRPDSVSEKLFF
len: 14
j_gene: TRBJ1-4
abundance: NA
d_gene: NA
v_gene: TRBV5-1

CDR3nt: TGTGCCAGCAGCCAAGTCCCAGGGAGCAATCAGCCCCAGCATTTT
CDR3aa: CASSQVPGSNQPQHF
len: 15
j_gene: TRBJ1-5
abundance: NA
d_gene: NA
v_gene: TRBV3-1/TRBV3-2

CDR3nt: TGTGCCAGCAGTAGGGACTGGAAACCCACAGATACGCAGTATTTT
CDR3aa: CASSRDWKPTDTQYF
len: 15
j_gene: TRBJ2-3
abundance: NA
d_gene: NA
v_gene: TRBV5-4

CDR3nt: TGTGCCAGCACCATAGGGGGCGGAGGGGGCACCGGGGAGCTGTTTTTT
CDR3aa: CASTIGGGGGTGELFF
len: 16
j_gene: TRBJ2-2
abundance: NA
d_gene: NA
v_gene: TRBV4-2

CDR3nt: TGTGCCAGTAGTACCGGACAGGGCTTATTTAATTCACCCCTCCACTTT
CDR3aa: CASSTGQGLFNSPLHF
len: 16
j_gene: TRBJ1-6
abundance: NA
d_gene: TRBD1
v_gene: TRBV19

CDR3nt: TGTGCCTGGTCGACAGGGCCCTATGGCTACACCTTC
CDR3aa: CAWSTGPYGYTF
len: 12
j_gene: TRBJ1-2
abundance: NA
d_gene: TRBD1
v_gene: TRBV30

CDR3nt: TGTGCCAGTAGTAAACAGGGTGGCAATCAGCCCCAGCATTTT
CDR3aa: CASSKQGGNQPQHF
len: 14
j_gene: TRBJ1-5
abundance: NA
d_gene: NA
v_gene: TRBV19

CDR3nt: TGTGCCAGCAGTTTACGATCTAGCGGCAGCTCCTACGAGCAGTACTTC
CDR3aa: CASSLRSSGSSYEQYF
len: 16
j_gene: TRBJ2-7
abundance: few
d_gene: TRBD2
v_gene: TRBV6-5

CDR3nt: TGCGCCAGCAGCTTGTTCGACAGAGAGTTCTTC
CDR3aa: CASSLFDREFF
len: 11
j_gene: TRBJ2-1
abundance: few
d_gene: NA
v_gene: TRBV5-1

CDR3nt: TGTGCCAGCAGTCCAAGTAGGGGGCTGACTGAAGCTTTCTTT
CDR3aa: CASSPSRGLTEAFF
len: 14
j_gene: TRBJ1-1
abundance: once
d_gene: TRBD1
v_gene: TRBV14

CDR3nt: TGTGCCAGCAGTTTCCGACAGGGGGCGGATTCACCCCTCCACTTT
CDR3aa: CASSFRQGADSPLHF
len: 15
j_gene: TRBJ1-6
abundance: NA
d_gene: TRBD1
v_gene: TRBV27

CDR3nt: TGCGCCAGCAGCTTAACGACAGGGGGATCTGAAGCTTTCTTT
CDR3aa: CASSLTTGGSEAFF
len: 14
j_gene: TRBJ1-1
abundance: NA
d_gene: TRBD1
v_gene: TRBV5-1

CDR3nt: TGTGCCAGCAGTTTGACAGGGGGCCATGAAAAACTGTTTTTT
CDR3aa: CASSLTGGHEKLFF
len: 14
j_gene: TRBJ1-4
abundance: NA
d_gene: TRBD1
v_gene: TRBV28